This entry describes one T cell receptor (beta chain). Its specificity is unknown. The protocol was immunoSEQ multiplex PCR, while the TCRdb copy is restricted to in-frame clones and leaves out a portion. There are around 180,000 clones in the sample; more than 75% occur only once, and roughly 1.6% lies in the top ten. This record belongs to a study of cytomegalovirus exposure and HLA in healthy donors. Study-level background: It was reported in a later analysis that the same platform had been used for the 120 or so validation repertoires as for the roughly 700 first-cohort repertoires. General study findings and limits: Investigators reported 150 to 200 TCR beta chains as tied to cytomegalovirus. While the bulk of TCR sequences proved rare, some public TCRs turned up in many donors. Both high specificity and high sensitivity reportedly marked the classifier's diagnosis of cytomegalovirus status.

The clonotype comes from a woman younger than 30 in good health and CMV-seronegative. The sequencing input was PBMCs.

Here the CDR3 reads CASRAARGGEQYF. In nucleotides, the CDR3 is TGTGCCAGCAGGGCCGCCCGAGGTGGCGAGCAGTACTTC. The chain is built from TRBV2 and TRBJ2-7; the D is unclear. The CDR3 length is 13 residues. Trimming stripped 6 bases from V and 6 bases from J, with 15 bases between. Per germline, CDR1 SNHLY and CDR2 FYNNEI.